These T cell receptor beta chains were read from a single sample in a study of cytomegalovirus exposure and HLA in healthy donors. Clones were sequenced by immunoSEQ multiplex PCR, and TCRdb holds only the in-frame ones, with some missing. The table lists 150,000 to 200,000 clones, about 90% of them singletons. The sequenced material came from PBMCs. These TCRs come from a woman between 18 and 29 years old in good health and CMV-seropositive. CDR3s include the opening cysteine and the closing phenylalanine or tryptophan. Fields, in order: V gene, D gene, clone size, J gene, CDR3 DNA, CDR3 protein. D genes are given only for firm matches. Only some rows state a clone size, as once, few, many or a class for expanded clones.

V: TRBV6-5; D: TRBD2; size: -; J: TRBJ2-3; DNA: TGTGCCAGCAGTTACTCGACTAGCGGGATGGTAAATACGCAGTATTTT; CDR3: CASSYSTSGMVNTQYF
V: TRBV11-2; D: -; size: -; J: TRBJ1-1; DNA: TGTGCCAGCAGCACGCACCCCCGGGGGGACCACACTGAAGCTTTCTTT; CDR3: CASSTHPRGDHTEAFF
V: TRBV2; D: TRBD1; size: -; J: TRBJ1-2; DNA: TGTGCCAGCAGCCTGGAGGACAGGGTAGGAGGCTACACCTTC; CDR3: CASSLEDRVGGYTF
V: TRBV28; D: -; size: -; J: TRBJ2-3; DNA: TGTGCCACGGACACTCCCTCTAGCACAGATACGCAGTATTTT; CDR3: CATDTPSSTDTQYF
V: TRBV5-1; D: TRBD1; size: -; J: TRBJ2-2; DNA: TGCGCCAGCAGCTACTACAGGGGCCACACCGGGGAGCTGTTTTTT; CDR3: CASSYYRGHTGELFF
V: TRBV27; D: -; size: few; J: TRBJ1-2; DNA: TGTGCCAGCAGTCACATAGACAGTCCCTATGGCTACACCTTC; CDR3: CASSHIDSPYGYTF
V: TRBV29-1; D: -; size: -; J: TRBJ1-5; DNA: TGCAGCGTGGGAGAGACAGGCCCGGGCAATCAGCCCCAGCATTTT; CDR3: CSVGETGPGNQPQHF
V: TRBV27; D: TRBD2; size: -; J: TRBJ2-5; DNA: TGTGCCAGCAGTTTTATCGGGGAGGGTTTGGAGACCCAGTACTTC; CDR3: CASSFIGEGLETQYF
V: TRBV7-9; D: TRBD1; size: -; J: TRBJ2-5; DNA: TGTGCCAGCAGCTTAGGAGGGACAGGGCTCCGGGGGACCCAGTACTTC; CDR3: CASSLGGTGLRGTQYF
V: TRBV19; D: -; size: -; J: TRBJ1-1; DNA: TGTGCCAGTAGTATGGGGCGGCAGGGAGCTTTCTTT; CDR3: CASSMGRQGAFF
V: TRBV27; D: TRBD1; size: few; J: TRBJ1-2; DNA: TGTGCCAGCAGGCCCCTAGGGACAGGGGATAATGGCTACACCTTC; CDR3: CASRPLGTGDNGYTF
V: TRBV6-6; D: TRBD2; size: -; J: TRBJ2-1; DNA: TGTGCCAGCAGTAAACTAGCGGGAGGTCGCAATGAGCAGTTCTTC; CDR3: CASSKLAGGRNEQFF
V: TRBV7-2; D: -; size: -; J: TRBJ1-2; DNA: TGTGCCAGCAGCTTAGCGCAGGGTGTCTCTTTGACCTATGCCTACACCTTC; CDR3: CASSLAQGVSLTYAYTF
V: TRBV28; D: -; size: once; J: TRBJ1-2; DNA: TGTGCCAGCAGGCGTACAGGGATAAGAAACTATGGCTACACCTTC; CDR3: CASRRTGIRNYGYTF
V: TRBV28; D: -; size: -; J: TRBJ1-2; DNA: TGTGCCAGCAGTTCGGTTAGCTATGGCTACACCTTC; CDR3: CASSSVSYGYTF
V: TRBV18; D: TRBD2; size: once; J: TRBJ2-3; DNA: TGTGCCAGCTCACCACCTACTAGCGGGGAGTCGAAACTACGCACAGATACGCAGTATTTT; CDR3: CASSPPTSGESKLRTDTQYF
V: TRBV6-5; D: TRBD1; size: -; J: TRBJ1-2; DNA: TGTGCCAGCAGTCGACTACAGGGGTACTATGGCTACACCTTC; CDR3: CASSRLQGYYGYTF
V: TRBV5-1; D: -; size: -; J: TRBJ1-2; DNA: TGCGCCAGCAGCCCGGGTGGGTATGGCTACACCTTC; CDR3: CASSPGGYGYTF
V: TRBV18; D: -; size: -; J: TRBJ1-1; DNA: TGTGCCAGCTCACTAACAAATCAGGGCAACACTGAAGCTTTCTTT; CDR3: CASSLTNQGNTEAFF
V: TRBV6-1; D: -; size: -; J: TRBJ2-3; DNA: TGTGCCAGCAGTGAAAGGACAGCTAGCACAGATACGCAGTATTTT; CDR3: CASSERTASTDTQYF
V: TRBV4-1; D: -; size: -; J: TRBJ1-5; DNA: TGCGCCAGCAGCCAAGAGGAGGAACGGCCCCAGCATTTT; CDR3: CASSQEEERPQHF
V: TRBV4-2; D: -; size: -; J: TRBJ2-3; DNA: TGTGCCAGCAGCCCCATGGGTCCGGGGGGCGATACGCAGTATTTT; CDR3: CASSPMGPGGDTQYF
V: TRBV29-1; D: TRBD1; size: -; J: TRBJ2-7; DNA: TGCAGCGTAGCCACAGGGGGGCCCTACGAGCAGTACTTC; CDR3: CSVATGGPYEQYF
V: TRBV14; D: TRBD1; size: -; J: TRBJ1-6; DNA: TGTGCCAGCAGCTCCCGATTGACAGGGTCCCTCCACTTT; CDR3: CASSSRLTGSLHF
V: TRBV21-1; D: -; size: -; J: TRBJ2-5; DNA: TGTGCCAGCAGCAAAGGTCGCGGCCCTCAGTACTTC; CDR3: CASSKGRGPQYF
V: TRBV9; D: -; size: -; J: TRBJ2-7; DNA: TGTGCCAGCAGCGCGAGACACACAACCTACGAGCAGTACTTC; CDR3: CASSARHTTYEQYF
V: TRBV4-2; D: -; size: -; J: TRBJ2-5; DNA: TGTGCCAGCAGCCATTCTGGAGGGGCTGTGGGAGAGACCCAGTACTTC; CDR3: CASSHSGGAVGETQYF
V: TRBV25-1; D: TRBD1; size: -; J: TRBJ1-1; DNA: TGTGCCAGCGGGGACAGCGTTGAAGCTTTCTTT; CDR3: CASGDSVEAFF
V: TRBV27; D: TRBD2; size: -; J: TRBJ2-3; DNA: TGTGCCAGCAGTTTCCTAGCGGGAGATCGAGATACGCAGTATTTT; CDR3: CASSFLAGDRDTQYF
V: TRBV28; D: -; size: -; J: TRBJ2-7; DNA: TGTGCCAGCAGTCTAATCTCCGGGTATTCCTACGAGCAGTACTTC; CDR3: CASSLISGYSYEQYF
V: TRBV28; D: -; size: -; J: TRBJ2-7; DNA: TGTGCCAGCAGTCAAAAGGGGTTCTCCTACGAGCAGTACTTC; CDR3: CASSQKGFSYEQYF
V: TRBV28; D: TRBD1; size: -; J: TRBJ2-1; DNA: TGTGCCAGCAGTATCGGACAGGGTGGGAATGAGCAGTTCTTC; CDR3: CASSIGQGGNEQFF
V: TRBV4-1; D: TRBD1; size: -; J: TRBJ1-2; DNA: TGCGCCAGCAGCCAAATTCTCCAGGGGGCGCAGAGCTATGGCTACACCTTC; CDR3: CASSQILQGAQSYGYTF
V: TRBV20-1; D: -; size: -; J: TRBJ2-5; DNA: TGCAGTGCGGCCAGCGGGGAGACCCAGTACTTC; CDR3: CSAASGETQYF
V: TRBV29-1; D: TRBD2; size: -; J: TRBJ2-1; DNA: TGCAGCGTTACCCCTGCGGGGGACAATGAGCAGTTCTTC; CDR3: CSVTPAGDNEQFF
V: TRBV2; D: -; size: -; J: TRBJ1-1; DNA: TGTGCCAGCAGTGAACGGGCAGGGAATGAAGCTTTCTTT; CDR3: CASSERAGNEAFF
V: TRBV4-1; D: -; size: -; J: TRBJ2-3; DNA: TGCGCCAGCAGCCAAGTCGGAGCGGATACGCAGTATTTT; CDR3: CASSQVGADTQYF
V: TRBV5-1; D: TRBD2; size: -; J: TRBJ2-7; DNA: TGCGCCAGCAGCCCCGGGACTAGCGGGACCTTGGGGTACGAGCAGTACTTC; CDR3: CASSPGTSGTLGYEQYF
V: TRBV28; D: -; size: -; J: TRBJ1-4; DNA: TGTGCCAGCAGCCACAGGAGAACTAATGAAAAACTGTTTTTT; CDR3: CASSHRRTNEKLFF
V: TRBV5-1; D: TRBD2; size: -; J: TRBJ2-1; DNA: TGCGCCAGCAGCTTCGAGGTAGCGGGGGCCCTAAGGGATGAGCAGTTCTTC; CDR3: CASSFEVAGALRDEQFF
V: TRBV4-2; D: TRBD2; size: -; J: TRBJ2-7; DNA: TGTGCCAGCAGCCAAGATATAGCGGGGGCCCGGGAGCAGTACTTC; CDR3: CASSQDIAGAREQYF
V: TRBV4-2; D: TRBD2; size: -; J: TRBJ2-1; DNA: TGTGCCAGCAGCCCCCTGACTAGCGGGGGGAGCTCCTACAATGAGCAGTTCTTC; CDR3: CASSPLTSGGSSYNEQFF
V: TRBV9; D: -; size: -; J: TRBJ2-7; DNA: TGTGCCAGCAGCGTCGGATCTAGCGAGGTCTCCTACGAGCAGTACTTC; CDR3: CASSVGSSEVSYEQYF
V: TRBV10-1; D: TRBD1; size: -; J: TRBJ1-5; DNA: TGCGCCAGCTTGGGTCAGGGGGCTCAACAGCCCCAGCATTTT; CDR3: CASLGQGAQQPQHF
V: TRBV9; D: TRBD1; size: once; J: TRBJ1-3; DNA: TGTGCCAGCAGCGGAGGCAAGGGGGCGGGATATTTT; CDR3: CASSGGKGAGYF
V: TRBV15; D: -; size: -; J: TRBJ2-5; DNA: TGTGCCACCAGCAGTAGCGGCGGGGAGACCCAGTACTTC; CDR3: CATSSSGGETQYF
V: TRBV4-2; D: TRBD1; size: few; J: TRBJ1-2; DNA: TGTGCCAGCAGCCAAGATCAAGGCAGGGGGCCTTATGGCTACACCTTC; CDR3: CASSQDQGRGPYGYTF
V: TRBV28; D: TRBD1; size: -; J: TRBJ1-5; DNA: TGTGCCAGCAGTTTTGGCCCACACAGGGGGGGACAGCCCCAGCATTTT; CDR3: CASSFGPHRGGQPQHF
V: TRBV28; D: -; size: -; J: TRBJ1-2; DNA: TGTGCCAGCAGCCCCGGCGGGGGGCTGTCGGATGGCTACACCTTC; CDR3: CASSPGGGLSDGYTF
V: TRBV23-1; D: -; size: few; J: TRBJ1-5; DNA: TGCGCCAGCAGCCCCGGGACACCGTATAGCAATCAGCCCCAGCATTTT; CDR3: CASSPGTPYSNQPQHF